This T cell receptor beta chain was captured in a study of Graves' ophthalmopathy and Graves' hyperthyroidism. With 1 base removed from V and 3 bases from J, the gap between germline ends came to 4 bases. CDR1 is SGHRS, CDR2 YFSETQ, per germline. The CDR3 covers 12 residues. The study amplified TCR beta CDR3 regions using RNA transcripts. HTBI primers were used in a first-round RT-PCR, which preceded a second-round multiplex PCR. In TCRdb, the multiplex PCR reads were re-called with MiXCR into one record per CDR3 protein. The table lists about 1.2 million distinct CDR3 sequences, roughly 35% of them singletons, with over 8.5% in the top ten. As diagnostic evidence, clinical symptoms, serum thyroxine, TRAb, thyroid ultrasound and orbital computed tomography were relied upon.

The source is an adult man with Graves' hyperthyroidism. The chain carries TRBV5-1 and TRBJ1-2; the D is unclear. The specimen sequenced was peripheral blood or thyroid tissue (not recorded which). In DNA form, the CDR3 reads TGCGCCAGCAGCTTGTTCGACTATGGCTACACCTTC. Translation: CASSLFDYGYTF.